One and the same sample provided the 7 T cell receptor beta chains below, sequenced in a study of OX40 agonist ivuxolimab in advanced cancers. The protocol was immunoSEQ multiplex PCR, while the TCRdb copy is restricted to in-frame clones and leaves out a portion. This sample has 70,000 to 80,000 clones; about 89% occur once, and the top ten carry around 0.8%. The input for sequencing was CD4+ or CD8+ T cells sorted from blood, taken in a trial of the OX40 agonist ivuxolimab. These receptors came from an adult with an advanced solid tumor such as melanoma, head and neck, liver or kidney cancer.

J is TRBJ1-1 and V is TRBV5-6, with D possibly TRBD1 on 6 matching bases. Trimming took 4 bases from V and 0 from J, leaving 13 bases between them. The germline V gene has CDR1 SGHDT and CDR2 YYEEEE. CDR3 size: 15 residues. The CDR3 loop reads CASSKRQVMNTEAFF. In DNA form, the CDR3 reads TGTGCCAGCAGCAAGCGACAGGTAATGAACACTGAAGCTTTCTTT.

The rearrangement uses TRBV14 and TRBJ1-6; 8 bases match TRBD1. The CDR3 loop spans 13 amino acids. Looked up from germline, CDR1 is SGHDN and CDR2 is FVKESK. Trimming at V came to 4 bases and at J to 9 bases, leaving 2 bases not matched to a gene. The CDR3 reads CASSPDRVSPLHF. Written as DNA, the CDR3 is TGTGCCAGCAGCCCGGACAGGGTTTCACCCCTCCACTTT.

This clone has more than one count but fewer than ten. The chain carries TRBV18 and TRBJ1-5; unclear D gene. The ends were cut back, 6 bases at V and 0 bases at J, with 9 bases in the middle. Germline V gene sequence: CDR1 KGHSH, CDR2 LQKENI. There are 14 residues in the CDR3. CDR3 residues: CASSLQNSNQPQHF. CDR3 nucleotides: TGTGCCAGCTCCTTGCAGAATAGCAATCAGCCCCAGCATTTT.

This sequence joins TRBV9 and TRBJ2-4; D is uncertain. CDR1 SGDLS and CDR2 YYNGEE come from the germline V gene. The V and J ends lost 0 bases and 11 bases respectively, with 15 bases between them. The CDR3 is 14 amino acids. In nucleotides, the CDR3 is TGTGCCAGCAGCGTAGACCAGGAGTCTATTGTTCAGTACTTC. This translates into CASSVDQESIVQYF.

The genes are TRBV30 and TRBJ2-3, with TRBD2 matching over 12 bases. Germline V gene sequence: CDR1 GTSNPN, CDR2 SVGIG (reference sequence). CDR3 length: 14 residues. V was clipped by 5 bases and J by 6 bases; unmatched bases: 6. The CDR3 nucleotides read TGTGCCTGGGTTCTAGCGGGGGGGCCTGATACGCAGTATTTT. Translation gives CAWVLAGGPDTQYF.

In this sample, this clone turned up once. The chain uses TRBV10-3 and TRBJ2-4, with D unresolved. There are 15 residues in the CDR3. V gave up 6 bases and J gave up 1 base, with 13 bases separating them. The V gene's germline CDR1 is ENHRY and CDR2 SYGVKD. CDR3 bases: TGTGCCATCAGCCCAACGAGGTCTGCCAAAAACATTCAGTACTTC. Amino acid sequence: CAISPTRSAKNIQYF.

The J gene is TRBJ1-3, the V gene TRBV18; D is ambiguous. Trimming left V 2 bases short and J 0 bases short, with 5 bases between. Germline-derived CDR1 and CDR2 are KGHSH and LQKENI. The CDR3 has 14 amino acids. The CDR3 region has the DNA TGTGCCAGCTCACCAGATACCTCTGGAAACACCATATATTTT. This sequence encodes CASSPDTSGNTIYF.